This TCR beta chain is drawn from a study of OX40 agonist ivuxolimab in advanced cancers. Study in general: A diagnosis of hepatocellular carcinoma, melanoma, renal cell or head and neck cancer was present in dose-escalation patients.

On cycle 4 day 1 and cycle 7 day 1, as well as at baseline, blood was sampled. The germline V gene encodes CDR1 MDHEN and CDR2 SYDVKM. This CDR3 comprises 14 residues. The V gene lost 2 bases and the J gene lost 3 bases, with 8 bases spanning the gap. Only in-frame clones appear in the TCRdb table, and some are missing; sequencing was by immunoSEQ multiplex PCR. The sample has approximately 99,000 clones; 94% are singletons. This chain links TRBV28 with TRBJ1-5; D may be TRBD1 (5 bases). The starting material was CD4+ or CD8+ T cells sorted from blood, obtained in a trial of the OX40 agonist ivuxolimab. The source of this sequence is an adult with an advanced solid tumor such as melanoma, head and neck, liver or kidney cancer. The CDR3 nucleotides read TGTGCCAGCAGTTTAGGGGGGAACAATCAGCCCCAGCATTTT. This codes for CASSLGGNNQPQHF. Using reference TRBV28 and TRBJ1-5 for the parts outside the CDR3, the full variable domain is DVKVTQSSRYLVKRTGEKVFLECVQDMDHENMFWYRQDPGLGLRLIYFSYDVKMKEKGDIPEGYSVSREKKERFSLILESASTNQTSMYLCASSLGGNNQPQHFGDGTRLSIL.